This T cell receptor beta chain comes out of a study of shared clonotypes between healthy human individuals. After removal of 1 base from V and 6 bases from J, the junction contained 0 bases not matched to a gene. CDR3 length: 14 amino acids. Germline loops: CDR1 KGHSY, CDR2 FQNENV. Sequencing used immunoSEQ multiplex PCR; TCRdb keeps in-frame clones, though not all of them. The table records roughly 490,000 clones, around 80% of them present only once. The sequencing input was PBMCs. The clonotype originates from a woman aged 40 to 50 in good health. Some clones in this sample may be carry-over from other donors' samples. This sequence joins TRBV16 and TRBJ1-5; 10 bases map to TRBD1. This chain's CDR3 is CASSQWDRGQPQHF. The CDR3 DNA reads as TGTGCCAGCAGCCAATGGGACAGGGGTCAGCCCCAGCATTTT.